This T cell receptor beta chain stems from a study of vaccination and CD4 T cells after COVID-19 (dated by TCRdb to between 2021 and 2024). At the level of the whole study: Convalescent patients had a positive SARS-CoV-2 result on nasal swab PCR, and of these patients, several had mild disease and one had severe disease. In the convalescent cohort there were six males and four females, among whom were two Hispanic individuals, seven Caucasians, two Asians and one multiracial person. Two doses of either the Pfizer-BioNTech BNT162b2 vaccine (n=8) or the Moderna mRNA-1273 vaccine (n=2) were administered to participants. Post-COVID blood samples were collected from convalescent patients a median of roughly 100 days after diagnosis, with a range of about 35 to 161 days. Post-vaccine blood samples were obtained a median of approximately 74 days after the second vaccine dose, with a range of about 14 to 241 days. In ten to eleven COVID-19 convalescent patients and a handful of infection-naive healthy vaccine recipients, the spike-specific CD4+ TCR repertoire before mRNA vaccination was compared with the repertoire after mRNA vaccination.

Beyond this particular receptor, the publication reports: Only a relatively small number of convalescent patients were included in the study, and early timepoints following natural infection were not analyzed. Although the median number of SARS-CoV-2-reactive clonotypes went up from roughly 19 after infection to 38 after vaccination, the increase was not significant. Of the vaccine-specific clones found in convalescent patients, nearly all (304 of 307) were mono-reactive for SARS-CoV-2 spike instead of being cross-reactive with common cold coronaviruses. In convalescent patients, a median 86.3% of post-vaccine SARS-CoV-2-reactive clones were detected only after vaccination, and vaccine-specific priming was suggested by this finding.

The CDR3 runs 15 amino acids, cysteine and phenylalanine included. Only CDR3 DNA remains: 45 bases, in frame from the first base. The germline V gene yields SGHTS for CDR1 and YDEGEE for CDR2. V is clipped by 1 base and J by 5 bases, and the sequence between their germline boundaries is 13 bases long. Turning to this clonotype: Its antigen is currently not known. Base qualities are not at hand, and no much larger clone is one base apart.

Libraries were prepared through PCR. Instrument used: Illumina iSeq 100. On the authors' methods: Non-productive sequences were removed, and CDR3s that did not start with C, did not end with F or W, or were shorter than 7 amino acids were discarded. Levenshtein distances (stringdist) and unrooted phylogenetic trees (ape) in R version 3.6.1 were used to assess CDR3 homology. In TCRdb, the public reads were trimmed at Q25 with fastp and aligned with MiXCR, with productive beta chains retained. Identical CDR3 protein sequences are pooled into one entry, listed with their most common genes and DNA. The V and J calls, along with clone size, are taken from TCRdb and not from the paper's own processing. A total of 21,000 or so distinct CDR3 sequences appear in this sample, around 60% of them only once. The top ten clones comprise 1.1% of the sample. Positive SARS-CoV-2 PCR tests in the convalescent patients dated from March to December 2020, before Alpha, Beta and Delta variants emerged in the United States. Ficoll-Paque Plus gradient centrifugation was used to isolate PBMCs from whole blood, and the isolated PBMCs were then either used fresh or cryopreserved at -140C.

The clonotype originates from a human donor who had recovered from COVID-19. Sequences were derived from CD4+ T cells from blood, sampled before SARS-CoV-2 vaccination. This chain is built from TRBV5-8 and TRBJ2-1, with a tentative D gene TRBD2 over 5 matching bases. At the DNA level, the sequence is TGTGCCAGCAGCTTGTTTCGGGGTCGGGACAATGAGCAGTTCTTC. Translated, it reads CASSLFRGRDNEQFF.